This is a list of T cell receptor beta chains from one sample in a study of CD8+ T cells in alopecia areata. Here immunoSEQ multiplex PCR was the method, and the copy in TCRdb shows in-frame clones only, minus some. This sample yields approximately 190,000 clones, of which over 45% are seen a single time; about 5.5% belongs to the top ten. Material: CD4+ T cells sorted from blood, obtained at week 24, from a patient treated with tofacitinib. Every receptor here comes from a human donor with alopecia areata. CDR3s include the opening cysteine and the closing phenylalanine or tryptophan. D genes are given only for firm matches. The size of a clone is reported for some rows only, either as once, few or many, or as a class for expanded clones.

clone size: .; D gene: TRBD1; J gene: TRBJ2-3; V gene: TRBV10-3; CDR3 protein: CAISDSGQAVATQYF; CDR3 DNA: TGTGCCATCAGTGACTCCGGACAGGCGGTAGCAACGCAGTATTTT
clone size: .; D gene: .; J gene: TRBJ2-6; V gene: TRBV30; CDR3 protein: CAWEGSGANVLTF; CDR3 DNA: TGTGCCTGGGAGGGGTCTGGGGCCAACGTCCTGACTTTC
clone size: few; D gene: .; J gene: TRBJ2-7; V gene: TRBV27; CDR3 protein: CASSLIGSSEQYF; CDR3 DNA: TGTGCCAGCAGTTTGATTGGCAGCAGCGAGCAGTACTTC
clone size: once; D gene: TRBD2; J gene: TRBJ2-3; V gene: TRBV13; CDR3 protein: CASTRLAGTPSTDTQYF; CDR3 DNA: TGTGCCAGCACGAGACTAGCGGGGACACCTAGCACAGATACGCAGTATTTT
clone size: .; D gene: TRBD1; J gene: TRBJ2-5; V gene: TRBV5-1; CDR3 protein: CASSLAQGAGETQYF; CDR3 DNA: TGCGCCAGCAGCTTGGCACAGGGGGCAGGAGAGACCCAGTACTTC
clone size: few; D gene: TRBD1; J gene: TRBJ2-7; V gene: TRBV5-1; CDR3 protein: CASSSGTVSYEQYF; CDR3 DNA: TGCGCCAGCAGCTCTGGGACAGTCTCCTACGAGCAGTACTTC
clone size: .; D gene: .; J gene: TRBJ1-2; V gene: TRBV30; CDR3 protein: CAWSVLLGNYGYTF; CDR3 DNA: TGTGCCTGGAGTGTACTGTTGGGGAACTATGGCTACACCTTC
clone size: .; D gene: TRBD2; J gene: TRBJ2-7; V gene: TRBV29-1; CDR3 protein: CSATWTSYEQYF; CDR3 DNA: TGCAGCGCGACCTGGACTAGCTACGAGCAGTACTTC
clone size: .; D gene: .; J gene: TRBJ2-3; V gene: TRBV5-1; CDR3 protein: CASRPTPSTDTQYF; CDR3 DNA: TGCGCCAGCAGGCCGACCCCTAGCACAGATACGCAGTATTTT
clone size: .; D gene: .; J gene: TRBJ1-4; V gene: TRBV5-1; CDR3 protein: CASSTDPIQTGEGTREKLFF; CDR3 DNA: TGCGCCAGCAGCACCGATCCGATTCAAACAGGAGAGGGAACTCGTGAAAAACTGTTTTTT
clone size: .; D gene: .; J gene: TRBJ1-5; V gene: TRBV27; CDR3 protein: CASSPGRGGNQPQHF; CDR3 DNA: TGTGCCAGCAGTCCGGGGAGGGGTGGAAATCAGCCCCAGCATTTT
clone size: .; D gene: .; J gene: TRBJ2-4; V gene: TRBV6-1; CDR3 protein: CATGRDRAKNIQYF; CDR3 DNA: TGTGCCACAGGACGCGACCGGGCCAAAAACATTCAGTACTTC
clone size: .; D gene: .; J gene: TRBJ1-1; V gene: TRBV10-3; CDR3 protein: CAISESTRSTEAFF; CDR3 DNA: TGTGCCATCAGTGAGTCGACCAGGAGCACTGAAGCTTTCTTT
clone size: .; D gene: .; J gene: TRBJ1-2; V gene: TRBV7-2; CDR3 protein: CASSLYFGYTF; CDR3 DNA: TGTGCCAGCAGCCTCTACTTCGGCTACACCTTC
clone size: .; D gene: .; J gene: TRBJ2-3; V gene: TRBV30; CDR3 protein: CAYRLPRNRGTDTQYF; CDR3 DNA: TGTGCCTATAGGCTGCCGAGGAATCGGGGCACAGATACGCAGTATTTT
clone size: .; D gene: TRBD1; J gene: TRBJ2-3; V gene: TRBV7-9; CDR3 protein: CASSFGQGHHTDTQYF; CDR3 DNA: TGTGCCAGCAGCTTCGGACAGGGGCATCACACAGATACGCAGTATTTT
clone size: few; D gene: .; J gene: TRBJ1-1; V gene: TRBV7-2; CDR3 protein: CASSLRGNVAFF; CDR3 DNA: TGTGCCAGCAGCTTAAGAGGGAATGTAGCTTTCTTT
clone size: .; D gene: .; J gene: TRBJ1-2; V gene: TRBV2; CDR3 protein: CASSEDRSYGYTF; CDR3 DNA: TGTGCCAGCAGTGAAGACAGGAGCTATGGCTACACCTTC
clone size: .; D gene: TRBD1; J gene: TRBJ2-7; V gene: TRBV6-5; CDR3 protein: CASSRDRSYEQYF; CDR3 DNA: TGTGCCAGCAGTCGGGACAGATCCTACGAGCAGTACTTC
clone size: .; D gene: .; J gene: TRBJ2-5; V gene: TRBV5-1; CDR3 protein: CASSLAGGQETQYF; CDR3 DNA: TGCGCCAGCAGCTTGGCGGGCGGCCAAGAGACCCAGTACTTC
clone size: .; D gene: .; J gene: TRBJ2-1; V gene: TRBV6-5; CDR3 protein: CASSRDVLGPEQFF; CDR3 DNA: TGTGCCAGCAGCCGCGATGTTTTGGGGCCTGAGCAGTTCTTC
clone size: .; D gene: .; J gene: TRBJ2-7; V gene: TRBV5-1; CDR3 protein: CASSSGLAYEQYF; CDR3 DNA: TGCGCCAGCTCCTCCGGGCTTGCCTACGAGCAGTACTTC
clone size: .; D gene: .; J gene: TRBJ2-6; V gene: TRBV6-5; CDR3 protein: CASTRWSSGANVLTF; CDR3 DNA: TGTGCCAGCACCAGATGGAGCTCTGGGGCCAACGTCCTGACTTTC
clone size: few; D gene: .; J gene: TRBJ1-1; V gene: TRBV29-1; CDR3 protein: CSVLPSLDSEAFF; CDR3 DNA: TGCAGCGTTCTCCCTTCATTGGACAGTGAAGCTTTCTTT
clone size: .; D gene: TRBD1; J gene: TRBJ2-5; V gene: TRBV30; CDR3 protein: CAWDRVLRETQYF; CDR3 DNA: TGTGCCTGGGACAGGGTTTTGAGGGAGACCCAGTACTTC
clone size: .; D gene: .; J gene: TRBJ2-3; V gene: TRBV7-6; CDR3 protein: CASSLGATDTQYF; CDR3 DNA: TGTGCCAGCAGCTTAGGGGCAACAGATACGCAGTATTTT
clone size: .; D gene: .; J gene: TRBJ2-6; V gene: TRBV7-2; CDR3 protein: CASSSRPSSGANVLTF; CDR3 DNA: TGTGCCAGCAGCTCCCGTCCAAGCTCTGGGGCCAACGTCCTGACTTTC
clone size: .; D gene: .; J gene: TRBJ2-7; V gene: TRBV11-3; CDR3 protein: CASSLAHVETKYEQYF; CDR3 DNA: TGTGCCAGCAGCTTGGCCCACGTAGAAACCAAATACGAGCAGTACTTC
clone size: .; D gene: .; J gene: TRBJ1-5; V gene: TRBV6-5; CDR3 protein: CASSYSQGVPRPQHF; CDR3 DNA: TGTGCCAGCAGTTACTCACAGGGTGTTCCGCGGCCCCAGCATTTT
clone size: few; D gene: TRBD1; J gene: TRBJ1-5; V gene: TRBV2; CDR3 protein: CASSPTGGSQPQHF; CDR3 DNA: TGTGCCAGCAGTCCTACAGGGGGGAGTCAGCCCCAGCATTTT
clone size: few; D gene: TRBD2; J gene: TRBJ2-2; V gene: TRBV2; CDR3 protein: CASSEGVAGDYGELFF; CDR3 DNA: TGTGCCAGCAGTGAAGGGGTAGCGGGGGATTACGGGGAGCTGTTTTTT
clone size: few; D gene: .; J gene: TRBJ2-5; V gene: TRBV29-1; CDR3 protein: CSVVEYQETQYF; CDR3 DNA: TGCAGCGTTGTAGAGTACCAAGAGACCCAGTACTTC
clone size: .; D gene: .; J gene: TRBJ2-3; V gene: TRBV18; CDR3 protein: CASSPPTTDTQYF; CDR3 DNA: TGTGCCAGCTCACCACCGACCACAGATACGCAGTATTTT
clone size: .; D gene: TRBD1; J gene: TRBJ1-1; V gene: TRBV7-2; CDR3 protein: CASSFQGERTEAFF; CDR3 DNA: TGTGCCAGCAGCTTCCAGGGGGAGCGCACTGAAGCTTTCTTT
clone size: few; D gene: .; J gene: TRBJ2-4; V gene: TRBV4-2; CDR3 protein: CASSQDWGTKNIQYF; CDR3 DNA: TGTGCCAGCAGCCAAGATTGGGGTACAAAGAACATTCAGTACTTC
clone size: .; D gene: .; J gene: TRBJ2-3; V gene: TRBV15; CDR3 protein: CATSRDVGLTDTQYF; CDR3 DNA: TGTGCCACCAGCAGAGACGTGGGCCTCACAGATACGCAGTATTTT
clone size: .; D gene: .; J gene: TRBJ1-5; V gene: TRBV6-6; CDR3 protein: CASSYSSFQPQHF; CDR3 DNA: TGTGCCAGCAGTTACTCCAGCTTCCAGCCCCAGCATTTT
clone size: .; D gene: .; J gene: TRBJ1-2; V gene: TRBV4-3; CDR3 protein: CASSQDLGGAGYTF; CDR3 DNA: TGCGCCAGCAGCCAAGATTTAGGGGGGGCTGGCTACACCTTC
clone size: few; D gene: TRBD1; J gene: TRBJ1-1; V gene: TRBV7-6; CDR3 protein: CASSLVGFEGTGNTEAFF; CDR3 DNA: TGTGCCAGCAGCTTAGTGGGTTTTGAAGGGACAGGGAACACTGAAGCTTTCTTT
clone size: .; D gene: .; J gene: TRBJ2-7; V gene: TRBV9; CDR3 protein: CASSVQVTGEQYF; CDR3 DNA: TGTGCCAGCAGCGTACAGGTTACGGGGGAGCAGTACTTC
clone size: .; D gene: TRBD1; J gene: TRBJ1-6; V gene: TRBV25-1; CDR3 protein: CASSEYTGGTVNSPLHF; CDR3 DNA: TGTGCCAGCAGTGAATATACAGGCGGGACAGTGAATTCACCCCTCCACTTT
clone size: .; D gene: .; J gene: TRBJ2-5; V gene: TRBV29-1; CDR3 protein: CSVVGSNPETQYF; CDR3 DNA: TGCAGCGTGGTCGGTTCAAACCCAGAGACCCAGTACTTC
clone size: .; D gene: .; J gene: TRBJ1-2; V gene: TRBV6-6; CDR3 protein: CASSRRLANYGYTF; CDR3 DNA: TGTGCCAGCAGTAGGCGGTTAGCTAACTATGGCTACACCTTC
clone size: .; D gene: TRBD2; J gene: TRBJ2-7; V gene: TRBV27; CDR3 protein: CASREREGTYEQYF; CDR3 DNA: TGTGCCAGCAGGGAGCGGGAGGGTACCTACGAGCAGTACTTC
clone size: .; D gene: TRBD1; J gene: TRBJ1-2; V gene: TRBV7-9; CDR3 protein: CASSFGQGARGYTF; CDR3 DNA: TGTGCCAGCAGCTTTGGACAGGGGGCGCGTGGCTACACCTTC
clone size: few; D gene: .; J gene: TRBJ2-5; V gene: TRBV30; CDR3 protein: CAWRPEGGTQYF; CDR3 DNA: TGTGCCTGGAGACCCGAGGGGGGGACCCAGTACTTC
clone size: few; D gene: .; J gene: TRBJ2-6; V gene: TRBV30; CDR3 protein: CAWSQGSSGANVLTF; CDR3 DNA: TGTGCCTGGAGCCAGGGTAGCTCTGGGGCCAACGTCCTGACTTTC
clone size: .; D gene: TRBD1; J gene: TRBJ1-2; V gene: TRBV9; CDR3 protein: CASSTGTGEYGYTF; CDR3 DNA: TGTGCCAGCAGCACGGGGACAGGGGAATATGGCTACACCTTC
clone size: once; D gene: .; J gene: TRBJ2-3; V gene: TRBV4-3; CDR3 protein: CASSQAGTPTDTQYF; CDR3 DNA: TGCGCCAGCAGCCAAGCAGGGACGCCGACAGATACGCAGTATTTT
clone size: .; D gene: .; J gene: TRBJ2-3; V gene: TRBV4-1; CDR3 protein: CASSQGVDRTDTQYF; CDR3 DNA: TGCGCCAGCAGCCAAGGTGTGGATCGCACAGATACGCAGTATTTT
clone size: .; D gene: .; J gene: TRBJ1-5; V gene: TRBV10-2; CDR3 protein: CASSEIVGPSNQPQHF; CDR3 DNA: TGCGCCAGCAGTGAGATCGTTGGACCTAGCAATCAGCCCCAGCATTTT
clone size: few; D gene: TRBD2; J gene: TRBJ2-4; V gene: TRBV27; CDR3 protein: CASSRGVAKNIQYF; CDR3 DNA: TGTGCCAGCTCGCGGGGGGTAGCCAAAAACATTCAGTACTTC
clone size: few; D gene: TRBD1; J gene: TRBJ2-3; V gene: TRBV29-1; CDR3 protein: CSFGQGGTDTQYF; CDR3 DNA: TGCAGCTTTGGACAGGGAGGCACAGATACGCAGTATTTT
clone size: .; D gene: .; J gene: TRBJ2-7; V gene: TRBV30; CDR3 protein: CAWSGLSYEQYF; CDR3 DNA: TGTGCCTGGAGCGGACTGTCCTACGAGCAGTACTTC
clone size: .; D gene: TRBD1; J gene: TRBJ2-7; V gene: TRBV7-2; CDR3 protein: CASSIRDRDEQYF; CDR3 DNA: TGTGCCAGCAGCATCCGGGACAGGGACGAGCAGTACTTC